Included here is one T cell receptor beta chain sequence, with context. Cohort allocation depended upon clinical history that participants reported. Recovered participants had two consecutive negative NP/OP PCR tests, healthcare professional clearance, or symptom resolution. The sample is drawn from a study of blood T cell repertoires in COVID-19. V was clipped by 7 bases and J by 0 bases; unmatched bases: 9. There are 16 residues in the CDR3. CDR1 is MDHEN and CDR2 is SYDVKM in the germline V gene. In the study's own analysis: Reference gene primer amplification gave nucleated cell count estimates. The protocol was immunoSEQ multiplex PCR, while the TCRdb copy is restricted to in-frame clones and leaves out a portion. The V and J calls and clone size come from that table; D and trimming were worked out from the DNA. The sample contains around 250,000 clones, approximately 80% of which appear only once.

The rearrangement joins TRBV28 to TRBJ2-1; 7 bases align to TRBD2. This TCR was recovered from a man in his forties who had recovered from COVID-19. The sequencing sample was made of PBMCs or T cells enriched from blood (not recorded which). This CDR3 is CASIKGGSSSYNEQFF. CDR3 nucleotides: TGTGCCAGCATCAAGGGCGGGAGTAGCTCCTACAATGAGCAGTTCTTC.